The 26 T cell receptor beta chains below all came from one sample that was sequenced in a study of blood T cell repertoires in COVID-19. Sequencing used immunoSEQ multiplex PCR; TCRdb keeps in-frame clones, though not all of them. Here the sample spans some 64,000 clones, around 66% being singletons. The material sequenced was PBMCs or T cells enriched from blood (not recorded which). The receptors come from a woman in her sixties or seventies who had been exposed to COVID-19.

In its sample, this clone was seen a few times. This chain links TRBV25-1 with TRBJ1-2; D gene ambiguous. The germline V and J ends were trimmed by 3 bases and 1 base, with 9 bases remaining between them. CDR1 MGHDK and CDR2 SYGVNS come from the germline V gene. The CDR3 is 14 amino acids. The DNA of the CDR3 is TGTGCCAGCAGTGATTTGACATTTAACTATGGCTACACCTTC. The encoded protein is CASSDLTFNYGYTF.

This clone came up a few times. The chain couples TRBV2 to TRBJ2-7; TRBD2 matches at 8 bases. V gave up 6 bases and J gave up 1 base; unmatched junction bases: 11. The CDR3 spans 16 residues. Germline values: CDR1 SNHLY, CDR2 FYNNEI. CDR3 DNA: TGTGCCAGCAGGGAGCGGACTAGCAGCCAGTCCTACGAGCAGTACTTC. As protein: CASRERTSSQSYEQYF.

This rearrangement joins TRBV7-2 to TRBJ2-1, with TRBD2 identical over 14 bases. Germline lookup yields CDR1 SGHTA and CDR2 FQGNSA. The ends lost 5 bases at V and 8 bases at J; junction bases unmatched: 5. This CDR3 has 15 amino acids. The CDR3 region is CASSPGLAGADEQFF. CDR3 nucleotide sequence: TGTGCCAGCAGCCCGGGACTAGCGGGAGCCGATGAGCAGTTCTTC. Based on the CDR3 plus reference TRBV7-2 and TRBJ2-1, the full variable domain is GAGVSQSPSNKVTEKGKDVELRCDPISGHTALYWYRQSLGQGLEFLIYFQGNSAPDKSGLPSDRFSAERTGGSVSTLTIQRTQQEDSAVYLCASSPGLAGADEQFFGPGTRLTVL.

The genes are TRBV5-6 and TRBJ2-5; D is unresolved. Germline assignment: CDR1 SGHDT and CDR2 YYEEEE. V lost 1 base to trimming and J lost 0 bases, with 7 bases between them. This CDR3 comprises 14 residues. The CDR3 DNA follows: TGTGCCAGCAGCTTGCTGGGCAACCAAGAGACCCAGTACTTC. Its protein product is CASSLLGNQETQYF.

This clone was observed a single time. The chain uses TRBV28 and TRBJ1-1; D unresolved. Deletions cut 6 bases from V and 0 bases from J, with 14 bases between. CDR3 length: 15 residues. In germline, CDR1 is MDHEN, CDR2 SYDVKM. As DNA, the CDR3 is TGTGCCAGCAGCCCAAACAGAGCAATGAACACTGAAGCTTTCTTT. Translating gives CASSPNRAMNTEAFF.

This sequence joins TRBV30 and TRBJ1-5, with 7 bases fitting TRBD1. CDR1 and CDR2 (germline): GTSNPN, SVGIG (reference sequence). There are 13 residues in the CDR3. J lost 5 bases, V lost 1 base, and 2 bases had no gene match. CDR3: CAWSDRGYQPQHF. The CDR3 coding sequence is TGTGCCTGGAGTGACAGGGGATATCAGCCCCAGCATTTT. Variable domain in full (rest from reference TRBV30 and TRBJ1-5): SQTIHQWPATLVQPVGSPLSLECTVEGTSNPNLYWYRQAAGRGLQLLFYSVGIGQISSEVPQNLSASRPQDRQFILSSKKLLLSDSGFYLCAWSDRGYQPQHFGDGTRLSIL.

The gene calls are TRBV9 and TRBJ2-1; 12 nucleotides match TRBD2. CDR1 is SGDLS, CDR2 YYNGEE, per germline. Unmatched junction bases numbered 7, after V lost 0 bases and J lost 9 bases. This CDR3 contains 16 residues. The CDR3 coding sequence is TGTGCCAGCAGCGTAGTAGCTAGCGGGGGGGCTGGTGAGCAGTTCTTC. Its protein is CASSVVASGGAGEQFF.

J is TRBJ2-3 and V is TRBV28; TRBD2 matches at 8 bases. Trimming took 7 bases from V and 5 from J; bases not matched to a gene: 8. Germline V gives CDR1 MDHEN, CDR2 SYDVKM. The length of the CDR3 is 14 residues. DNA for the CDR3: TGTGCCAGCACTCCGGGGGGGGCTGGAGATACGCAGTATTTT. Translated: CASTPGGAGDTQYF.

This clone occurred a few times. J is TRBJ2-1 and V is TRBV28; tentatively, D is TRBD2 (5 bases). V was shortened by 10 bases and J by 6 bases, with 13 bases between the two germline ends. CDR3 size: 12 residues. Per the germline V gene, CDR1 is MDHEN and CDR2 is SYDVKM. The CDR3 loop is CATRSRGNEQFF. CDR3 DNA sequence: TGTGCCACTCGAAGCCGGGGCAATGAGCAGTTCTTC.

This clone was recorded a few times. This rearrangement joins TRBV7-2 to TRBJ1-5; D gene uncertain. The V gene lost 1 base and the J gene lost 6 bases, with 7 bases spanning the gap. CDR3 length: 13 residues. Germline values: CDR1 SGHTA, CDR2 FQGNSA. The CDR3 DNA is TGTGCCAGCAGCTTAGATGGGCTTCAGCCCCAGCATTTT. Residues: CASSLDGLQPQHF.

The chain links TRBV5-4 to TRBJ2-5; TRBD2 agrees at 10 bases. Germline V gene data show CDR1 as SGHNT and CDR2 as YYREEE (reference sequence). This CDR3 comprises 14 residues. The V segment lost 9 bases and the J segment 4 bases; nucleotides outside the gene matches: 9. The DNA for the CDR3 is TGTGCCATTACCCGGCTAGCGGGAGCAGAGACCCAGTACTTC. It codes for CAITRLAGAETQYF.

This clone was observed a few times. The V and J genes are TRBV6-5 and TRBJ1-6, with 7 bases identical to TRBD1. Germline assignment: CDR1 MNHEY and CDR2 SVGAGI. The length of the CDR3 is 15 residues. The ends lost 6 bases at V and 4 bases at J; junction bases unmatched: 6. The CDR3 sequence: CASSPTGQYNSPLHF. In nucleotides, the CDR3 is TGTGCCAGCAGCCCGACGGGACAGTATAATTCACCCCTCCACTTT.

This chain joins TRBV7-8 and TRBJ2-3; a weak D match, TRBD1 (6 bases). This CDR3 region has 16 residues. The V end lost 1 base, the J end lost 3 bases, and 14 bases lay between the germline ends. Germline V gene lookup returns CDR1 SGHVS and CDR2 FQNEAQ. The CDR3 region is CASSLVGQGKTDTQYF. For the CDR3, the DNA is TGTGCCAGCAGCTTAGTTGGTCAGGGGAAGACAGATACGCAGTATTTT.

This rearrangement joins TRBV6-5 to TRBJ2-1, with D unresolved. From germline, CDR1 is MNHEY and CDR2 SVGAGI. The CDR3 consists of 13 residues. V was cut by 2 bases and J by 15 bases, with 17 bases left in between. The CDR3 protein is CASSYSAERRPFF. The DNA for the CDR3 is TGTGCCAGCAGTTACAGCGCGGAGAGAAGGCCGTTCTTC.

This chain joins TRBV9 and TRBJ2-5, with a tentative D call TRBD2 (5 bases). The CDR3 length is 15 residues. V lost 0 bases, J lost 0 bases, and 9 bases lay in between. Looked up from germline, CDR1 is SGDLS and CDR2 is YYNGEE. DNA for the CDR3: TGTGCCAGCAGCGTAGATGGGCGGGACCAAGAGACCCAGTACTTC. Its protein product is CASSVDGRDQETQYF.

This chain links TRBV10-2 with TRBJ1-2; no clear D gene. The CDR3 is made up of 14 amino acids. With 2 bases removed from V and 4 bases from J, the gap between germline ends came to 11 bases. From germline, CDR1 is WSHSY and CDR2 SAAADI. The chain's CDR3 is CASSEVELAYGYTF. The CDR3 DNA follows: TGCGCCAGCAGTGAGGTCGAACTTGCCTATGGCTACACCTTC.

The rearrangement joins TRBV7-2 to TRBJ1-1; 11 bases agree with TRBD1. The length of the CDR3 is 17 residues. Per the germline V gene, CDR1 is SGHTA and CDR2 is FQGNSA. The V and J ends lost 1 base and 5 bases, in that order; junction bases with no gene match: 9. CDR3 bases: TGTGCCAGCAGCTTAGACTCCGGGACAGGGGGTGGAACTGAAGCTTTCTTT. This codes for CASSLDSGTGGGTEAFF.

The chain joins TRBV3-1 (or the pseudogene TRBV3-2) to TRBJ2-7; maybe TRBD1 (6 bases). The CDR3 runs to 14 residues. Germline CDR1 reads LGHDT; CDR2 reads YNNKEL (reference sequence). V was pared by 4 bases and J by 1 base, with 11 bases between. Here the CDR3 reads CASSPTGQSYEQYF. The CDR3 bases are TGTGCCAGCAGCCCCACCGGACAGTCCTACGAGCAGTACTTC.

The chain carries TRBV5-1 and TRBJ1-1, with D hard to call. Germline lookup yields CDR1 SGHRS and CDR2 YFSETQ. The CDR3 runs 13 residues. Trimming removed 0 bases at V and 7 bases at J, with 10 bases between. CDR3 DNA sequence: TGCGCCAGCAGCTTGGGGGCGGGAATTGAAGCTTTCTTT. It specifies CASSLGAGIEAFF.

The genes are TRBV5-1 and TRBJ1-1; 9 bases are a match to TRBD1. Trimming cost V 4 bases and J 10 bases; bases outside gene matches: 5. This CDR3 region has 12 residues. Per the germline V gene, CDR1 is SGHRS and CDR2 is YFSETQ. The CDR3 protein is CASSAGQGIAFF. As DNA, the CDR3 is TGCGCCAGCAGCGCGGGACAGGGTATAGCTTTCTTT. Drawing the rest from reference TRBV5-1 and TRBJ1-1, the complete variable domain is KAGVTQTPRYLIKTRGQQVTLSCSPISGHRSVSWYQQTPGQGLQFLFEYFSETQRNKGNFPGRFSGRQFSNSRSEMNVSTLELGDSALYLCASSAGQGIAFFGQGTRLTVV.

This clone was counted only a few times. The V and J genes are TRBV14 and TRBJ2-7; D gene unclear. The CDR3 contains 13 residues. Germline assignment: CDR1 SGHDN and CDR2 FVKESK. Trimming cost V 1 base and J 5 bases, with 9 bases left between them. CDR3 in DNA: TGTGCCAGCAGCCAAGTTCTAGGCCACGAGCAGTACTTC. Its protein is CASSQVLGHEQYF.

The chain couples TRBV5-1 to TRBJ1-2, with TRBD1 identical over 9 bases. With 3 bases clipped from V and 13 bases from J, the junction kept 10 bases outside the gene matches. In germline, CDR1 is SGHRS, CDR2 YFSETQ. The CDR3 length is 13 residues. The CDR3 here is CASSSGTGTRGTF. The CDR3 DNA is TGCGCCAGCAGCTCCGGGACAGGGACTCGTGGCACCTTC.

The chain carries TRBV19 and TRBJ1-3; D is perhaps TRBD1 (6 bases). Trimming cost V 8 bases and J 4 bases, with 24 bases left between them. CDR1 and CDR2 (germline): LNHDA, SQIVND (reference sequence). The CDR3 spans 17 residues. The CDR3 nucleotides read TGTGCCAGTTCCCAAACCCGGGACACCCGAAGAGGAAACACCATATATTTT. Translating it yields CASSQTRDTRRGNTIYF.

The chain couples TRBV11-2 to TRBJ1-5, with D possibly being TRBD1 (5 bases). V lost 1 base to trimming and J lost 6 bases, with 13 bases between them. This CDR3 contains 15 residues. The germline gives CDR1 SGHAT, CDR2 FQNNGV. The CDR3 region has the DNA TGTGCCAGCAGCTTAGGATTTCAGGGCGGTCAGCCCCAGCATTTT. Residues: CASSLGFQGGQPQHF.

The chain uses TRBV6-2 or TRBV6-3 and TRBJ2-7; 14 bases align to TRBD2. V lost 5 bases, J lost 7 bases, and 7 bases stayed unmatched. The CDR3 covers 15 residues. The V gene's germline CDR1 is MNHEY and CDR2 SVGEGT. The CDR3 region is CASSQGLAGAWEQYF. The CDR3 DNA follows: TGTGCCAGCAGTCAGGGACTAGCGGGAGCGTGGGAGCAGTACTTC.

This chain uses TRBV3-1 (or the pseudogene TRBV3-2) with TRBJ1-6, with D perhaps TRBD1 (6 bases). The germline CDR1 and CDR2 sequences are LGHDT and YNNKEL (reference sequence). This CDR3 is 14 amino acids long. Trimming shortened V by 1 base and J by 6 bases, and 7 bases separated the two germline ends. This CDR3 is CASSQGRGNSPLHF. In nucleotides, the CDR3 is TGTGCCAGCAGCCAAGGCAGGGGTAATTCACCCCTCCACTTT.